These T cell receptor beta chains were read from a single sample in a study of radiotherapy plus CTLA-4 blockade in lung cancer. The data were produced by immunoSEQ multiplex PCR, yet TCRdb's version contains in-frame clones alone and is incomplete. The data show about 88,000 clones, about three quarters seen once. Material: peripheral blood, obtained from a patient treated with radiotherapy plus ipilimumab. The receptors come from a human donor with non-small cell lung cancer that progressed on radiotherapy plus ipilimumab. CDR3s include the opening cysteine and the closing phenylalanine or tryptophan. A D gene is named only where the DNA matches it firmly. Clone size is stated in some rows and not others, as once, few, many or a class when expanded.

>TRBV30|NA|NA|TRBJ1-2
TGTGCCTGGAAGAAGTCAGCCTTATCGACGGGCGGCTACACCTTC
CAWKKSALSTGGYTF
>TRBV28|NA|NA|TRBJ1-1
TGTGCCAGCAGTGATACAGAGCGGGCTGAAGCTTTCTTT
CASSDTERAEAFF
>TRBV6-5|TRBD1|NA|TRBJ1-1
TGTGCCAGCAACCCGATGACAGGGCGCACTGAAGCTTTCTTT
CASNPMTGRTEAFF
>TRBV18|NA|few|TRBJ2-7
TGTGCCAGCTCACCACCGGCAAGGGACTACGAGCAGTACTTC
CASSPPARDYEQYF
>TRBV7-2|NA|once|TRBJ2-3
TGTGCCAGCAGCTTAAGGACAGATACGCAGTATTTT
CASSLRTDTQYF
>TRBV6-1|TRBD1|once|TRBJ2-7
TGTGCCAGCAGTGGGTCAGGGGGCACCTACGAGCAGTACTTC
CASSGSGGTYEQYF
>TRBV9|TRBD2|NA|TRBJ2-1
TGTGCCAGCAGCTCATCAGCGGGGGTCTCCTACAATGAGCAGTTCTTC
CASSSSAGVSYNEQFF
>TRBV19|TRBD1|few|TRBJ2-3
TGTGCCAGTAGTATCGGCGGGACAGGGACAGATACGCAGTATTTT
CASSIGGTGTDTQYF
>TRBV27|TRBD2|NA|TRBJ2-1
TGTGCCAGCAGTCCAACTAGCGGGGGGATAGTTATGAGCTCCTACAATGAGCAGTTCTTC
CASSPTSGGIVMSSYNEQFF
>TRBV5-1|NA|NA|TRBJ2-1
TGCGCCAGCAGCGCGGAACCGAACTCCTACAATGAGCAGTTCTTC
CASSAEPNSYNEQFF
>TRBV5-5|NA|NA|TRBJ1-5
TGTGCCAGCAGCTTGGCCTGGGGCAGTCAGCCCCAGCATTTT
CASSLAWGSQPQHF
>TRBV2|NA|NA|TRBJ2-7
TGTGCCAGCAGTGTGGCAATAAGGTCGTACGAGCAGTACTTC
CASSVAIRSYEQYF
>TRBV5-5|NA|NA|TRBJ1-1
TGTGCCAGCGCTAGGGCTAACACTGAAGCTTTCTTT
CASARANTEAFF
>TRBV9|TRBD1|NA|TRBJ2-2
TGTGCCAGCAGCGTATTAGGTTCAGGGGGCACCGGGGAGCTGTTTTTT
CASSVLGSGGTGELFF
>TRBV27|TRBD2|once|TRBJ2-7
TGTGCCAGTGGATCTAGCGGGAACCCCTACGAGCAGTACTTC
CASGSSGNPYEQYF
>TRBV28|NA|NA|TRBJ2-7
TGTGCCAGCCTGAATCTGAACAGGGCAGAGTTCTCCTACGAGCAGTACTTC
CASLNLNRAEFSYEQYF
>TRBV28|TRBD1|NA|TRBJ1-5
TGTGCCAGCAGTCCCAGGACAGGGGCCCTCTTAGGGTCCCAGCATTTT
CASSPRTGALLGSQHF
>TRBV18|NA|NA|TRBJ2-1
TGTGCCAGCTCACCAGTTTTACAGGGATACAATGAGCAGTTCTTC
CASSPVLQGYNEQFF
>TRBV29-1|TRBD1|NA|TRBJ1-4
TGCAGCGTTCCGGGACAGGGGGGAAATCGTGAAAAACTGTTTTTT
CSVPGQGGNREKLFF
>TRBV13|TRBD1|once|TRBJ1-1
TGTGCCAGCAGCGGTGACAGGGACCTGGGTGTTATCACTGAAGCTTTCTTT
CASSGDRDLGVITEAFF
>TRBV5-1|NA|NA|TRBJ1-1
TGCGCCAGCAGCCGTAGCCAGGGTGGGACTGAAGCTTTCTTT
CASSRSQGGTEAFF
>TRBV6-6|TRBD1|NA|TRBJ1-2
TGTGCCAGTACAGGGGGCGCGAACAGTGGCTACACCTTC
CASTGGANSGYTF
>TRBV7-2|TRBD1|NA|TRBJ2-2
TGTGCCAGCAGCTTAGACCGGGACAGCCTGAACACCGGGGAGCTGTTTTTT
CASSLDRDSLNTGELFF
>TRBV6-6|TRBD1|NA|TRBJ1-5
TGTGCCAGCAGCTATGGACAGGGAGGGCGACAGCCCCAGCATTTT
CASSYGQGGRQPQHF
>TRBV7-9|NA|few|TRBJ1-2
TGTGCCAGCAGTAACGGACCTCCCGCCGGGTATGGCTACACCTTC
CASSNGPPAGYGYTF
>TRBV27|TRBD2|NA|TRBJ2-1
TGTGCCAGCAGCGGGGGGGTAGCGGCCTCCTACAATGAGCAGTTCTTC
CASSGGVAASYNEQFF
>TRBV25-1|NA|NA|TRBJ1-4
TGTGCCAGCAGTGACGGGGGCGCGGGTGAAAAACTGTTTTTT
CASSDGGAGEKLFF
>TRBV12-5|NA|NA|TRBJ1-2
TGTGCTAGTGGTTTGGGAGGTAGTGGCTATGGCTACACCTTC
CASGLGGSGYGYTF
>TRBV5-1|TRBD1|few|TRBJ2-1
TGCGCCAGCAGCATCCGGGACAGGGGGCCGAATGAGCAGTTCTTC
CASSIRDRGPNEQFF
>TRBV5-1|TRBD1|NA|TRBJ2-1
TGCGCCAGCAGCTCTGGACAGGGGGTCGTCAATGAGCAGTTCTTC
CASSSGQGVVNEQFF
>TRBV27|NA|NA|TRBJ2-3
TGTGCCAGCAGGCTCTATGGCGGGACATGGACAGATACGCAGTATTTT
CASRLYGGTWTDTQYF
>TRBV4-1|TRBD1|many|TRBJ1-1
TGCGCCAGCAGCCCACAGGGGTTTATGAACACTGAAGCTTTCTTT
CASSPQGFMNTEAFF
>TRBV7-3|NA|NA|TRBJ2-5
TGTGCCAGCAGCCCCCGGACCCAAGAGACCCAGTACTTC
CASSPRTQETQYF
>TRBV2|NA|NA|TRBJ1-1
TGTGCCAGCAGTGCACCAGGGGCAATTAACACTGAAGCTTTCTTT
CASSAPGAINTEAFF
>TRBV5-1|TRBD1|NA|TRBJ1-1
TGCGCCAGCAGCCAGGAGACAGGGGTATCAGTAGGTGAAGCTTTCTTT
CASSQETGVSVGEAFF
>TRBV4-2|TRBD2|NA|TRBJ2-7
TGTGCCAGCAGCCCAGCACTAGCGGGCGGCCTCGAGCAGTACTTC
CASSPALAGGLEQYF
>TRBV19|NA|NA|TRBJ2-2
TGTGCCAGTAGTACTCGACTTGGGGGTTACACCGGGGAGCTGTTTTTT
CASSTRLGGYTGELFF
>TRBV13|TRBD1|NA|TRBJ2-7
TGTGCCAGCAGCTTGTCCAGGGGGTCCTACGAGCAGTACTTC
CASSLSRGSYEQYF
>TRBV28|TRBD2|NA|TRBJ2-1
TGTGCTACCAAGGGGAGCGGGAGGGCCAACGAGCAGTTCTTC
CATKGSGRANEQFF
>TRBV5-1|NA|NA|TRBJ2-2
TGCGCCAGCAGCTTGACTAGCCCGAACACCGGGGAGCTGTTTTTT
CASSLTSPNTGELFF
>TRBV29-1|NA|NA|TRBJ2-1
TGCAGCGTTGAATTAGGGACTTCATACAATGAGCAGTTCTTC
CSVELGTSYNEQFF
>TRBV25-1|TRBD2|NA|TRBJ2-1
TGTGCCAGCAGTCGGGGGGGGCCGGGTGGTGAGCAGTTCTTC
CASSRGGPGGEQFF